This TCR beta chain was captured by sequencing in a study of blood T cells in healthy people across ages. Overall study findings and caveats: Unsorted PBMCs ruled out conclusive naive versus antigen-experienced comparison.

For this clonotype: Its antigen is not identified.

The use of a sample-barcoded 5' primer and a J-beta primer mix characterized a second PCR of roughly 6 to 11 cycles. TCRdb fed the 5' RACE reads into MiXCR, producing one record per CDR3 protein. The table has roughly 800,000 distinct CDR3 sequences, 55% to 70% seen once. Per sample, at least 6 micrograms of total RNA were extracted. The source is a man aged 30-40 years in good health. Sequenced sample: blood.

The CDR3 reads CASSLDRDRGQEQYF. Written as DNA, the CDR3 is TGTGCCAGCAGCTTAGATAGGGACAGGGGGCAAGAGCAGTACTTC. This chain links TRBV7-6 with TRBJ2-7; the match to TRBD1 covers 12 bases. CDR1 SGHVS and CDR2 FNYEAQ come from the germline V gene. Trimming removed 1 base from V and 7 bases from J; junction bases left unmatched: 5. The CDR3 covers 15 residues.